Sequencing of this TCR beta chain was carried out in a study of blood T cell repertoires in COVID-19. The junction had 4 bases not matched to a gene; V was cut back by 5 bases and J by 8 bases. CDR3 size: 14 residues. Germline CDR1 reads SGHDN; CDR2 reads FVKESK. Sequencing was performed with immunoSEQ multiplex PCR; in TCRdb, only in-frame clones are kept and a portion is missing. The sample records 200,000 or so clones, less than 90% being singletons. Sample: PBMCs or T cells enriched from blood (not recorded which). The chain joins TRBV14 to TRBJ1-6; 9 bases map to TRBD1. The sequence derives from a woman aged 25 to 39 who had recovered from COVID-19. CDR3 in amino acids: CASSFRDRDSPLHF. CDR3 in DNA: TGTGCCAGCAGCTTCCGGGACAGGGATTCACCCCTCCACTTT. Full variable domain (outside the CDR3, taken from reference TRBV14 and TRBJ1-6): EAGVTQFPSHSVIEKGQTVTLRCDPISGHDNLYWYRRVMGKEIKFLLHFVKESKQDESGMPNNRFLAERTGGTYSTLKVQPAELEDSGVYFCASSFRDRDSPLHFGNGTRLTVT.